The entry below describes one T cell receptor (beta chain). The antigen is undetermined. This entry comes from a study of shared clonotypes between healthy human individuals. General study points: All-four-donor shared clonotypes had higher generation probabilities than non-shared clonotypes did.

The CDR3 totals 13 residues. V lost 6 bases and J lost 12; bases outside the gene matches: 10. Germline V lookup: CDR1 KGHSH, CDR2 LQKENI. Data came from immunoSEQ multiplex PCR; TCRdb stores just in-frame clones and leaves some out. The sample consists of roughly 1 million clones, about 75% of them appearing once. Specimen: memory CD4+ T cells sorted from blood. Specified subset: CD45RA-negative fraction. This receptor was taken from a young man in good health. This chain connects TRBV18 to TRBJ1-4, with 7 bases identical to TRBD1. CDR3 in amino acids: CASSQEQGLELFF. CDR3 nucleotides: TGTGCCAGCTCCCAGGAACAGGGGTTGGAACTGTTTTTT.